Listed below are T cell receptor beta chains from one sample, sequenced in a study of neurological immune-mediated disorders. MiXCR was run by TCRdb on the 5' RACE reads, yielding one entry per CDR3 protein. The table lists about 90,000 distinct CDR3 sequences, roughly 13% of them singletons. The material sequenced was PBMCs. Receptors originate from a female donor with HTLV-1-associated myelopathy (HAM/TSP). CDR3s include the opening cysteine and the closing phenylalanine or tryptophan. The D gene is left open where the match is weak. Size is omitted from some rows. Given values are once, few, many or a class for expanded clones.

>TRBJ2-2|TRBV5-1|many|TRBD1
CASSLVSGGNTGELFF
TGCGCCAGCAGCTTGGTCTCAGGGGGCAACACCGGGGAGCTGTTTTTT
>TRBJ2-1|TRBV24-1|many|TRBD1
CATSRPGTVANEQFF
TGTGCCACCAGTCGACCCGGGACAGTAGCGAATGAGCAGTTCTTC
>TRBJ1-2|TRBV15|many|-
CATSKNSAGYGYTF
TGTGCCACCAGCAAGAACTCAGCTGGATATGGCTACACCTTC
>TRBJ2-6|TRBV2|-|-
CASSVGQLANVLTF
TGTGCCAGCAGTGTAGGACAGCTGGCCAACGTCCTGACTTTC
>TRBJ2-3|TRBV6-5|many|-
CASRSSTDTQYF
TGTGCCAGCAGATCAAGCACAGATACGCAGTATTTT
>TRBJ2-1|TRBV5-1|many|TRBD2
CASSPYGSSGPISNEQFF
TGCGCCAGCAGCCCGTACGGTTCTAGCGGGCCCATCTCCAATGAGCAGTTCTTC
>TRBJ2-5|TRBV5-1|many|-
CASSLEGGNRETQYF
TGCGCCAGCAGCTTGGAGGGGGGGAACCGGGAGACCCAGTACTTC
>TRBJ1-2|TRBV7-9|many|-
CASSLVNYGYTF
TGTGCCAGCAGCCTGGTTAACTATGGCTACACCTTC
>TRBJ2-3|TRBV24-1|-|-
CATSDGGTARGTQYF
TGTGCCACCAGTGACGGTGGGACTGCTCGGGGTACGCAGTATTTT
>TRBJ2-5|TRBV12-3/TRBV12-4|-|-
CASSTSVVRETQYF
TGTGCCAGCAGTACCAGCGTGGTACGAGAGACCCAGTACTTC
>TRBJ2-1|TRBV20-1|many|TRBD2
CSASSGAFRNEQFF
TGCAGTGCTTCAAGCGGGGCCTTCAGGAATGAGCAGTTCTTC
>TRBJ2-7|TRBV25-1|many|-
CASSVGVTGFRYEQYF
TGTGCCAGCAGTGTAGGGGTTACAGGGTTCAGGTACGAGCAGTACTTC
>TRBJ2-5|TRBV5-6|many|-
CASSLRGTSYQETQYF
TGTGCCAGCAGCTTGAGGGGGACTTCGTACCAAGAGACCCAGTACTTC
>TRBJ2-7|TRBV20-1|many|-
CSATDRDYEQYF
TGCAGTGCCACCGACAGAGACTACGAGCAGTACTTC
>TRBJ2-1|TRBV5-5|many|-
CASSSRGRGVDEQFF
TGTGCCAGCAGCTCCCGGGGACGCGGGGTCGATGAGCAGTTCTTC
>TRBJ2-1|TRBV9|many|TRBD2
CASSVGASGDNEQFF
TGTGCCAGCAGCGTAGGGGCTAGCGGGGACAATGAGCAGTTCTTC
>TRBJ2-5|TRBV5-1|many|TRBD2
CASSLGLAGQETQYF
TGCGCCAGCAGCTTGGGACTAGCGGGGCAAGAGACCCAGTACTTC
>TRBJ2-5|TRBV15|-|-
CATSRDGFRSETQYF
TGTGCTACCAGCAGAGATGGGTTCCGATCGGAGACCCAGTACTTC
>TRBJ1-4|TRBV15|many|TRBD1
CATSRDLRGRNEKLFF
TGTGCCACCAGCAGAGATCTCAGGGGGCGAAATGAAAAACTGTTTTTT
>TRBJ2-7|TRBV12-5|many|-
CASGPGGTPYEQYF
TGTGCTAGTGGCCCCGGGGGTACCCCCTACGAGCAGTACTTC
>TRBJ2-7|TRBV28|many|-
CASSLRGNTLYEQYF
TGTGCCAGCAGTTTAAGAGGCAATACACTCTACGAGCAGTACTTC
>TRBJ2-3|TRBV5-1|-|TRBD2
CASSPGTSGPNTDTQYF
TGCGCCAGCAGCCCCGGGACTAGCGGACCCAACACAGATACGCAGTATTTT
>TRBJ2-7|TRBV20-1|few|-
CSARDRGDGQYF
TGCAGTGCTAGAGATAGGGGGGACGGGCAGTACTTC
>TRBJ2-3|TRBV10-2|-|TRBD2
CASESGGLRYTQYF
TGCGCCAGCGAAAGCGGGGGGCTCCGATATACGCAGTATTTT
>TRBJ2-3|TRBV4-1|many|-
CASSHHGSRTDTQYF
TGCGCCAGCAGCCACCACGGGAGTAGAACGGATACGCAGTATTTT
>TRBJ2-3|TRBV12-3/TRBV12-4|many|-
CASSSRDGYTDTQYF
TGTGCCAGCAGTTCCCGGGACGGTTACACAGATACGCAGTATTTT
>TRBJ2-1|TRBV2|many|-
CASSENILTHEQFF
TGTGCCAGCAGTGAAAACATACTGACACATGAGCAGTTCTTC
>TRBJ2-2|TRBV12-3/TRBV12-4|many|-
CASSYQGTGELFF
TGTGCCAGCAGTTATCAGGGAACCGGGGAGCTGTTTTTT
>TRBJ1-6|TRBV6-5|many|-
CASSRMGGYNSPLHF
TGTGCCAGCAGCCGGATGGGGGGTTATAATTCACCCCTCCACTTT
>TRBJ2-1|TRBV20-1|many|-
CSARVAQDNEQFF
TGCAGTGCTAGAGTGGCACAAGACAATGAGCAGTTCTTC
>TRBJ2-5|TRBV12-3/TRBV12-4|-|TRBD1
CASSPTGSYQETQYF
TGTGCCAGCAGCCCGACAGGGTCCTACCAAGAGACCCAGTACTTC
>TRBJ1-2|TRBV21-1|many|-
CASSPHGYTF
TGTGCCAGCAGCCCGCATGGCTACACCTTC
>TRBJ2-3|TRBV5-1|many|-
CASSWTGGRTDTQYF
TGCGCCAGCAGCTGGACGGGGGGCCGGACAGATACGCAGTATTTT
>TRBJ2-3|TRBV7-2|many|-
CASSFRRPDTQYF
TGTGCCAGCAGCTTCAGGCGTCCTGATACGCAGTATTTT
>TRBJ2-2|TRBV7-9|many|-
CASSFFQGYTGELFF
TGTGCCAGCAGCTTTTTCCAGGGGTACACCGGGGAGCTGTTTTTT
>TRBJ1-5|TRBV20-1|many|-
CSAKWGSANQPQHF
TGCAGTGCTAAGTGGGGGAGTGCCAATCAGCCCCAGCATTTT
>TRBJ2-7|TRBV27|many|-
CASSSGAHEQYF
TGTGCCAGCAGTTCTGGCGCCCACGAGCAGTACTTC
>TRBJ2-1|TRBV20-1|many|-
CSPRMSGPPEQFF
TGCAGTCCTCGTATGTCGGGCCCCCCGGAGCAGTTCTTC
>TRBJ1-1|TRBV29-1|many|-
CSETQTAMNTEAFF
TGCAGCGAAACCCAGACGGCTATGAACACTGAAGCTTTCTTT
>TRBJ1-5|TRBV28|many|-
CASSQFNQGNQPQHF
TGTGCCAGCAGTCAGTTTAACCAGGGAAATCAGCCCCAGCATTTT
>TRBJ2-3|TRBV9|many|-
CASSVPTDTQYF
TGTGCCAGCAGCGTACCTACAGATACGCAGTATTTT